Below, 20 T cell receptor beta chains from the same sample are listed, as sequenced in a study of blood T cell repertoires in COVID-19. Clones were sequenced by immunoSEQ multiplex PCR, and TCRdb holds only the in-frame ones, with some missing. The sample consists of some 89,000 clones, roughly 80% of them appearing once. The specimen was peripheral blood. The source is a man aged 55 to 69 with acute or convalescent COVID-19.

This clone turned up a few times. The chain joins TRBV15 to TRBJ1-2; 9 positions agree with TRBD1. Germline V lookup: CDR1 LNHNV, CDR2 YYDKDF (reference sequence). V was pared by 0 bases and J by 2 bases, with 7 bases of the junction left unmatched. The CDR3 consists of 17 residues. The CDR3: CATSRELIGQGNYGYTF. The CDR3 nucleotides read TGTGCCACCAGCAGAGAATTAATTGGACAGGGGAACTATGGCTACACCTTC.

This clone has just a few counts. The chain employs TRBV5-1 and TRBJ1-2; no reliable D call. V was trimmed by 0 bases and J by 4 bases, leaving 10 bases between them. CDR1 and CDR2 from the germline V gene are SGHRS and YFSETQ. The CDR3 is 14 amino acids. CDR3 amino acids: CASSLEPVSYGYTF. In DNA form, the CDR3 reads TGCGCCAGCAGCTTGGAGCCGGTTAGCTATGGCTACACCTTC.

The rearrangement joins TRBV19 to TRBJ1-1, with 11 nucleotides matching TRBD1. V gave up 3 bases and J gave up 6 bases; unmatched junction bases: 6. CDR1 is LNHDA and CDR2 is SQIVND in the germline V gene (reference sequence). The CDR3 contains 15 residues. The CDR3 sequence is CASSIARTGGSEAFF. The DNA of the CDR3 is TGTGCCAGTAGTATCGCCCGGACAGGGGGCTCTGAAGCTTTCTTT.

The chain carries TRBV20-1 and TRBJ1-2, with 8 bases identical to TRBD1. The V gene end was trimmed by 3 bases and the J gene end by 5 bases; junction bases not matched to a gene: 8. The CDR3 is made up of 14 amino acids. CDR1 and CDR2 (germline): DFQATT, SNEGSKA (reference sequence). The CDR3 protein is CSASLRDRLYGYTF. DNA for the CDR3: TGCAGTGCTAGTCTCCGGGACAGGCTTTATGGCTACACCTTC.

The gene calls are TRBV28 and TRBJ2-5; 11 bases are a match to TRBD1. Germline V gene sequence: CDR1 MDHEN, CDR2 SYDVKM. This CDR3 has 17 amino acids. V gave up 6 bases and J gave up 4 bases; unmatched junction bases: 13. The CDR3 spells CASSRPPGTGGLETQYF. The CDR3 bases are TGTGCCAGCAGCCGACCCCCCGGGACAGGGGGTTTAGAGACCCAGTACTTC.

The V call is TRBV6-5, the J call TRBJ2-7; D remains unclear. Germline V lookup: CDR1 MNHEY, CDR2 SVGAGI. The CDR3 consists of 14 residues. Between the trimmed V and J ends, which lost 7 bases and 3 bases, there was a span of 16 bases. The CDR3 is CASMVALTNYEQYF. The DNA of the CDR3 is TGTGCCAGCATGGTGGCACTAACTAACTACGAGCAGTACTTC.

The chain carries TRBV13 and TRBJ1-3, with TRBD1 matching 7 bases. V lost 7 bases, J lost 1 base, and 7 bases stayed unmatched. CDR1 is PRHDT and CDR2 is FYEKMQ in the germline V gene (reference sequence). This CDR3 has 15 amino acids. In nucleotides, the CDR3 is TGTGCCAGCACGAACAGGGGAGAATCTGGAAACACCATATATTTT. This encodes CASTNRGESGNTIYF.

The chain recombines TRBV30 with TRBJ1-2, with 11 bases matching TRBD1. After removal of 1 base from V and 7 bases from J, the junction contained 11 bases not matched to a gene. This CDR3 region has 16 residues. The V gene's germline CDR1 is GTSNPN and CDR2 SVGIG (reference sequence). CDR3 DNA sequence: TGTGCCTGGAGTGGGGACAGGGGGTCCCCCCACTCTGGCTACACCTTC. It specifies CAWSGDRGSPHSGYTF.

The J gene is TRBJ1-5, the V gene TRBV2, with 7 bases fitting TRBD1. This CDR3 is 14 amino acids long. Unmatched junction bases numbered 8, after V lost 4 bases and J lost 8 bases. The germline CDR1 and CDR2 sequences are SNHLY and FYNNEI. The CDR3: CASSGLDRVEPQHF. The CDR3 DNA reads as TGTGCCAGCAGTGGACTAGACAGGGTTGAGCCCCAGCATTTT. Filled out from reference TRBV2 and TRBJ1-5, the complete variable domain reads EPEVTQTPSHQVTQMGQEVILRCVPISNHLYFYWYRQILGQKVEFLVSFYNNEISEKSEIFDDQFSVERPDGSNFTLKIRSTKLEDSAMYFCASSGLDRVEPQHFGDGTRLSIL.

CDR3 loop: CASSLLTGYNSPLHF. The CDR3 coding sequence is TGTGCCAGCAGCTTGCTAACGGGCTATAATTCACCCCTCCACTTT. The chain recombines TRBV5-8 with TRBJ1-6; no clear D gene. Trimming stripped 1 base from V and 3 bases from J, with 8 bases between. The length of the CDR3 is 15 residues. Germline lookup yields CDR1 SGHTS and CDR2 YDEGEE. The whole variable domain, filled in from reference TRBV5-8 and TRBJ1-6, reads EAGVTQSPTHLIKTRGQQATLRCSPISGHTSVYWYQQALGLGLQFLLWYDEGEERNRGNFPPRFSGRQFPNYSSELNVNALELEDSALYLCASSLLTGYNSPLHFGNGTRLTVT.

This clone has a handful of counts. The rearrangement joins TRBV2 to TRBJ2-3, with D possibly being TRBD2 (7 bases). CDR1 and CDR2 from the germline V gene are SNHLY and FYNNEI. The ends were cut back, 6 bases at V and 0 bases at J, with 16 bases in the middle. This CDR3 spans 16 amino acids. CDR3 nucleotides: TGTGCCAGCAGGGTTCGCTCGGGGGGCAGCACAGATACGCAGTATTTT. Amino acid sequence: CASRVRSGGSTDTQYF. The whole variable domain, filled in from reference TRBV2 and TRBJ2-3, reads EPEVTQTPSHQVTQMGQEVILRCVPISNHLYFYWYRQILGQKVEFLVSFYNNEISEKSEIFDDQFSVERPDGSNFTLKIRSTKLEDSAMYFCASRVRSGGSTDTQYFGPGTRLTVL.

The chain uses TRBV14 and TRBJ2-3; TRBD2 matches at 9 bases. The CDR3 is 18 amino acids. V dropped 4 bases and J dropped 1; count of bases not matched to a gene: 12. Germline V gene data show CDR1 as SGHDN and CDR2 as FVKESK. The CDR3 sequence is CASSLRWDSGGRTDTQYF. DNA of the CDR3: TGTGCCAGCAGCCTCCGATGGGATAGCGGGGGTCGCACAGATACGCAGTATTTT.

This rearrangement joins TRBV6-2 or TRBV6-3 to TRBJ1-2; TRBD1 might be the D (5 bases). V lost 5 bases to trimming and J lost 0 bases, with 13 bases between them. This CDR3 spans 15 amino acids. Germline CDR1 is MNHEY and CDR2 is SVGEGT. The CDR3 bases are TGTGCCAGCAGTCCCCCAGGGCTTCCTAACTATGGCTACACCTTC. Translating gives CASSPPGLPNYGYTF.

This clone was seen just once. This chain uses TRBV5-1 with TRBJ2-5; D may be TRBD2 (5 bases). Germline V gene sequence: CDR1 SGHRS, CDR2 YFSETQ. V was clipped by 0 bases and J by 4 bases, with 19 bases between them. This CDR3 has 17 amino acids. The CDR3 nucleotides read TGCGCCAGCAGCTTGGCCGGGCGGGTGGGGAGTGGAGAGACCCAGTACTTC. Translation gives CASSLAGRVGSGETQYF.

For the CDR3, the DNA is TGTGCCTGGAGTGAAAAGAGGGACTTCTCGTGGGGCTACACCTTC. This translates into CAWSEKRDFSWGYTF. The chain combines TRBV30 with TRBJ1-2; tentatively, D is TRBD1 (5 bases). The V and J ends lost 1 base and 8 bases respectively, with 20 bases between them. The CDR3 extends over 15 amino acids. Germline V gene data show CDR1 as GTSNPN and CDR2 as SVGIG (reference sequence).

The V call is TRBV27, the J call TRBJ2-7, with a weak D call TRBD1 (5 bases). V gave up 1 base and J gave up 6 bases, with 16 bases separating them. CDR3 length: 15 residues. Per the germline V gene, CDR1 is MNHEY and CDR2 is SMNVEV (reference sequence). The CDR3 nucleotides are TGTGCCAGCAGTTTATTGGGGCCCCTGTCGGGCGAGCAGTACTTC. Protein sequence: CASSLLGPLSGEQYF.

This clone was seen just once. The rearrangement joins TRBV19 to TRBJ2-3; 11 bases agree with TRBD2. The CDR3 is made up of 16 amino acids. Losses at the gene ends were 5 bases for V and 2 bases for J; bases not matched to a gene: 6. Germline lookup yields CDR1 LNHDA and CDR2 SQIVND (reference sequence). The CDR3 DNA reads TGTGCCAGTAGTCGGGGACTAGCGGAGATCACAGATACGCAGTATTTT. Amino acid sequence: CASSRGLAEITDTQYF.

The CDR3: CASSLYSRGRLDTQYF. The CDR3 coding sequence is TGTGCCAGCAGTTTGTATTCCAGGGGGCGTTTAGATACGCAGTATTTT. The chain employs TRBV28 and TRBJ2-3, with TRBD1 matching over 8 bases. V lost 3 bases to trimming and J lost 5 bases; unmatched junction nucleotides: 10. Germline values: CDR1 MDHEN, CDR2 SYDVKM. The CDR3 length is 16 residues.

This clone appeared a single time. This chain joins TRBV6-4 and TRBJ2-5; 9 positions agree with TRBD2. J was trimmed by 5 bases and V by 0 bases; bases with no gene match: 19. The CDR3 has 20 residues. Germline V gene sequence: CDR1 MRHNA, CDR2 SNTAGT. The CDR3 nucleotides are TGTGCCAGCAGTGACTCGCGCCCAAGGACTAGCGTGTTGAGCGGGGAGACCCAGTACTTC. Translated, it gives CASSDSRPRTSVLSGETQYF.

The rearrangement joins TRBV7-9 to TRBJ2-2; tentative D call: TRBD1 (5 bases). In germline, CDR1 is SEHNR, CDR2 FQNEAQ (reference sequence). The V end was cut by 7 bases, the J end by 4 bases, with 19 bases between. The CDR3 has 16 residues. CDR3 sequence reads: CASKHTGQRGTGELFF. DNA of the CDR3: TGTGCCAGCAAGCATACAGGCCAACGAGGCACCGGGGAGCTGTTTTTT.